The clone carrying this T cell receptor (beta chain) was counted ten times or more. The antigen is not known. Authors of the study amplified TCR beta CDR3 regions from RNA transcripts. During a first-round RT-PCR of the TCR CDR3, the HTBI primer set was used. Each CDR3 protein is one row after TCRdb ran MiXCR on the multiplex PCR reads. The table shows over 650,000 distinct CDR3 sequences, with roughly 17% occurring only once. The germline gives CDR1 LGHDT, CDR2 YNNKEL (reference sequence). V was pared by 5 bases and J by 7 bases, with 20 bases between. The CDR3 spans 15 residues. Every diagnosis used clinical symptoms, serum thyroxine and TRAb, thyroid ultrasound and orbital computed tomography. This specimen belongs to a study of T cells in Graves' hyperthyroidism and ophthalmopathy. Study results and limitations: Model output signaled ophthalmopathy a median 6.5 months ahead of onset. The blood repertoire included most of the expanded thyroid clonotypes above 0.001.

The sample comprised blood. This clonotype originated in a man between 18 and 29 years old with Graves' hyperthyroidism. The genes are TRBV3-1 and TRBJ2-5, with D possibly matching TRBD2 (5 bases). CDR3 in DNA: TGTGCCAGCAGCGCCCCAGGCACAGCCAGCGGGACCCAGTACTTC. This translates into CASSAPGTASGTQYF.